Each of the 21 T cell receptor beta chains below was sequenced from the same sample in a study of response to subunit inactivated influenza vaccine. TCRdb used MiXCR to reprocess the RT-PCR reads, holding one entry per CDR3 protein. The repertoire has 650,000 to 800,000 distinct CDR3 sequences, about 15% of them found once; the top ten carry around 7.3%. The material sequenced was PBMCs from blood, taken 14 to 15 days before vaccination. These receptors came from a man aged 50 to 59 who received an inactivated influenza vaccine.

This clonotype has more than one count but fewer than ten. CDR3 coding DNA: TGCGCCAGCAGCCAAGACCGGCTTTCCACAGATACGCAGTATTTT. Translating it yields CASSQDRLSTDTQYF. The chain joins TRBV4-3 to TRBJ2-3; D unclear. Germline-derived CDR1 and CDR2 are LGHNA and YSLEER. CDR3 size: 15 residues. V was pared by 0 bases and J by 2 bases, with 9 bases between.

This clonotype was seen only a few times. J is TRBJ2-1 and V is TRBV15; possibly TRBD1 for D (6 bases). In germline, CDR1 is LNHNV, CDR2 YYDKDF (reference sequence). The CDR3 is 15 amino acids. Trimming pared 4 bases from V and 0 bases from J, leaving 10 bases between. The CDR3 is CATSTGRGSYNEQFF. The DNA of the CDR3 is TGTGCCACCAGCACCGGCAGGGGCTCCTACAATGAGCAGTTCTTC.

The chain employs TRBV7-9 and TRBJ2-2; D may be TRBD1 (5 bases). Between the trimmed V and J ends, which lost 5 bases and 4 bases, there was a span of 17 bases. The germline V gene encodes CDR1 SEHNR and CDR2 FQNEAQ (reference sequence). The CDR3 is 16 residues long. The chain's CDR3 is CASSPGTGHITGELFF. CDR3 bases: TGTGCCAGCAGCCCCGGAACAGGACATATCACCGGGGAGCTGTTTTTT.

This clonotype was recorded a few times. The CDR3 loop reads CASKEGSDTQYF. As DNA, the CDR3 is TGTGCCAGCAAGGAGGGGTCAGATACGCAGTATTTT. This chain links TRBV6-5 with TRBJ2-3, with D tentatively TRBD2 (6 bases). The CDR3 sequence is 12 residues long. Germline CDR1 MNHEY, CDR2 SVGAGI. Trimming removed 7 bases at V and 4 bases at J, with 9 bases between.

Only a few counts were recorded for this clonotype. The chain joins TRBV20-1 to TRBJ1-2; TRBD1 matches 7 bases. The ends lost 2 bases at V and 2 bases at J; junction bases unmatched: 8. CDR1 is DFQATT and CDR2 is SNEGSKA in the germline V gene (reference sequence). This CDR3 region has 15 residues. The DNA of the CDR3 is TGCAGTGCTAGATCCGCTCAGGGGGTAAACTATGGCTACACCTTC. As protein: CSARSAQGVNYGYTF.

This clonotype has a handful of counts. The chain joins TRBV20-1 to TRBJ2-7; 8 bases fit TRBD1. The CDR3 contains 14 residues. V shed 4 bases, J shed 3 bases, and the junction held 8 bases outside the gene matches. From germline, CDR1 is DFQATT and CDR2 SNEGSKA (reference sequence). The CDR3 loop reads CSATSDREFYEQYF. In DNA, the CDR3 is TGCAGTGCTACTTCGGACAGGGAATTCTACGAGCAGTACTTC.

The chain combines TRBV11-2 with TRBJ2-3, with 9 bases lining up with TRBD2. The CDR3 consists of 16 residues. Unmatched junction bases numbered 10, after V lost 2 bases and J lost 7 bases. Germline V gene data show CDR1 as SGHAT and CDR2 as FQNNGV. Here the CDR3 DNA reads TGTGCCAGCAGCTTATGGCTGCGGGAGGGCCAACATACGCAGTATTTT. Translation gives CASSLWLREGQHTQYF.

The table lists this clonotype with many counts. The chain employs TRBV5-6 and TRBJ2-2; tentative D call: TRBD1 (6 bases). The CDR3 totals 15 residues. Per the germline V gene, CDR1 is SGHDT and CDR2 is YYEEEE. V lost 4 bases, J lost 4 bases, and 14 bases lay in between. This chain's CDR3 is CASSPFLGGTGELFF. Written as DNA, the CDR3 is TGTGCCAGCAGCCCATTTTTAGGGGGCACCGGGGAGCTGTTTTTT.

The CDR3 region is CASSLSRAPGELFF. The CDR3 region has the DNA TGCGCCAGCAGCTTGTCAAGGGCCCCCGGGGAGCTGTTTTTT. The V gene is TRBV5-1, the J gene TRBJ2-2; D ambiguous. V was clipped by 1 base and J by 6 bases, with 10 bases between them. Germline V gene sequence: CDR1 SGHRS, CDR2 YFSETQ. The CDR3 has 14 residues.

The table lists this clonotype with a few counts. The CDR3 loop reads CASSPGQGAVQPQHF. The CDR3 DNA follows: TGTGCCAGCAGTCCGGGACAGGGGGCAGTTCAGCCCCAGCATTTT. The chain uses TRBV6-1 and TRBJ1-5, with 12 bases lining up with TRBD1. CDR3 length equals 15 residues. CDR1 and CDR2 from the germline V gene are MNHNS and SASEGT. Germline trimming cut 5 bases from V and 6 bases from J; bases unmatched to any gene: 5.

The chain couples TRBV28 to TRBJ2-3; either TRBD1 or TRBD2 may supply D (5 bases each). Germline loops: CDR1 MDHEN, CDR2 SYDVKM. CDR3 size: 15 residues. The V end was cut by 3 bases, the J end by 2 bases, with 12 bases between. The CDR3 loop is CASSFFGGSTDTQYF. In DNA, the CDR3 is TGTGCCAGCAGTTTCTTTGGGGGATCCACAGATACGCAGTATTTT.

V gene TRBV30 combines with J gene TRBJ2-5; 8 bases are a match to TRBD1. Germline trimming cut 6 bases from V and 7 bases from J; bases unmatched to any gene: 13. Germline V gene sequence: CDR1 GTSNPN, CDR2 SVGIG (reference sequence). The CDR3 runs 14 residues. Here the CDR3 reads CACQGATGDLTQYF. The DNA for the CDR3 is TGTGCCTGCCAGGGGGCTACAGGGGACTTGACCCAGTACTTC.

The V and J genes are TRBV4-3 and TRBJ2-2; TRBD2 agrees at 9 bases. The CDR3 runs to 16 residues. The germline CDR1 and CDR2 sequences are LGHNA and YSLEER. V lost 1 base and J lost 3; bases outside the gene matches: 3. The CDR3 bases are TGCGCCAGCAGCCAAGGCGGGAGGGGAGACACCGGGGAGCTGTTTTTT. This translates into CASSQGGRGDTGELFF.

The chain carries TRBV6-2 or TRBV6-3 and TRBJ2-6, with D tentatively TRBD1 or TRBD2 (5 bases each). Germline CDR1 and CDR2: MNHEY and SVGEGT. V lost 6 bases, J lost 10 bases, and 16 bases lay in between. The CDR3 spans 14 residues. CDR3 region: CASSRDVSLNVLTF. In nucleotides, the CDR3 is TGTGCCAGCAGCAGGGACGTGTCGTTAAACGTCCTGACTTTC.

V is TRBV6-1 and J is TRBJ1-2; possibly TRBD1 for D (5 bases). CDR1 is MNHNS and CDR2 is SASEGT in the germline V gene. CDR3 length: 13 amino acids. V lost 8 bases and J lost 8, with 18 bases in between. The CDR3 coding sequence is TGTGCCAGCCGCCCTTCCGGGGCCGGGGGCTACACCTTC. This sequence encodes CASRPSGAGGYTF.

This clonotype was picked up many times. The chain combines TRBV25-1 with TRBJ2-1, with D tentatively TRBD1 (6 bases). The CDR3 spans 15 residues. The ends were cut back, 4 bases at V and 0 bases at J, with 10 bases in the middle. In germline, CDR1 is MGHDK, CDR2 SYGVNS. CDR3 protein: CASSATGSSYNEQFF. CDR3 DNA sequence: TGTGCCAGCAGTGCTACAGGGAGCTCCTACAATGAGCAGTTCTTC.

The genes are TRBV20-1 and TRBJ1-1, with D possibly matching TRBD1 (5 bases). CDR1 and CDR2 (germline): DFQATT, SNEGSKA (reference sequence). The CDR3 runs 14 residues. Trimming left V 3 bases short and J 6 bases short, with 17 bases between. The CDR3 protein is CSASWRGIRAEAFF. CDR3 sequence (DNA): TGCAGTGCTAGCTGGCGGGGGATTAGGGCTGAAGCTTTCTTT.

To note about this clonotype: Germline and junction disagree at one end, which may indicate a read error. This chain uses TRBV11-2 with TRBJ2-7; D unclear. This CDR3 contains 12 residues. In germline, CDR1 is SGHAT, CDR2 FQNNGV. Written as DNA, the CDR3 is TGTTCCAGCAGCTTAGACCGATACGAGCAGTACTTC. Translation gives CSSSLDRYEQYF.

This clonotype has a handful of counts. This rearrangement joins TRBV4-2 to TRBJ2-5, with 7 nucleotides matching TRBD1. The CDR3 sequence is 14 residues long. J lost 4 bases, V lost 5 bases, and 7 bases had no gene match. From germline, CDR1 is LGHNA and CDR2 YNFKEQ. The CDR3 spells CASSATGLAETQYF. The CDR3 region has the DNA TGTGCCAGCAGCGCGACAGGGCTTGCAGAGACCCAGTACTTC.

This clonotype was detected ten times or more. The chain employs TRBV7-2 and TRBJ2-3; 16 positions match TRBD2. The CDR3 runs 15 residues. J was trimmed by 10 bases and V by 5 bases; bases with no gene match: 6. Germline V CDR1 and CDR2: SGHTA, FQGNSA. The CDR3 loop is CASSIGTSGRGAQYF. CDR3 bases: TGTGCCAGCAGCATCGGGACTAGCGGGAGGGGGGCGCAGTATTTT.

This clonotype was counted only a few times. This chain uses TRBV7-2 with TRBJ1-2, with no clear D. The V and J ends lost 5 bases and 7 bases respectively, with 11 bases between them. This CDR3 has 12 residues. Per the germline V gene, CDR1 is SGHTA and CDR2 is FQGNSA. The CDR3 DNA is TGTGCCAGCAGCCACCTTTCAGTTGGCTACACCTTC. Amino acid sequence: CASSHLSVGYTF. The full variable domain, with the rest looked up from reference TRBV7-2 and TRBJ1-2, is GAGVSQSPSNKVTEKGKDVELRCDPISGHTALYWYRQSLGQGLEFLIYFQGNSAPDKSGLPSDRFSAERTGGSVSTLTIQRTQQEDSAVYLCASSHLSVGYTFGSGTRLTVV.